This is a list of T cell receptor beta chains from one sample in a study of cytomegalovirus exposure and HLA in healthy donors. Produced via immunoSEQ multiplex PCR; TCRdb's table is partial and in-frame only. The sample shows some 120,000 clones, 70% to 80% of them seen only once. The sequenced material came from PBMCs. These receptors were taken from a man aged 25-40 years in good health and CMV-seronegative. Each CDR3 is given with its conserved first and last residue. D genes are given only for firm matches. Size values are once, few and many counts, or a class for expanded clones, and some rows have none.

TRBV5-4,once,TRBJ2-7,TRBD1,TGTGCCAGCAGCCCGAGGACAGGGACGAACTACGAGCAGTACTTC,CASSPRTGTNYEQYF
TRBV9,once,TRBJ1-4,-,TGTGCCAGCAGCGTAGAGATGGGAGGGTACGAAAAACTGTTTTTT,CASSVEMGGYEKLFF
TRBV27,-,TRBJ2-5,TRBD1,TGTGCCAGTAAACGGGAAGGGGGCGGGGAGACCCAGTACTTC,CASKREGGGETQYF
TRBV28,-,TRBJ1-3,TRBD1,TGTGCCAGCAGTTGGGGACAGGGATACTCTGGAAACACCATATATTTT,CASSWGQGYSGNTIYF
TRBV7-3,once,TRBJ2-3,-,TGTGCCAGCAGCCTCGGGACACCCCGGACAGATACGCAGTATTTT,CASSLGTPRTDTQYF
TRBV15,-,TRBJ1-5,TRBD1,TGTGCCACCAGCAGACAGGAGATGACAGGGAGCAATCAGCCCCAGCATTTT,CATSRQEMTGSNQPQHF
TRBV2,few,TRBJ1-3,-,TGTGCCAGCAGTGTACAGGGCTCTGGAAACACCATATATTTT,CASSVQGSGNTIYF
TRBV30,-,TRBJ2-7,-,TGTGCCTTCGATCTCTGGCGGGACTACGAGCAGTACTTC,CAFDLWRDYEQYF
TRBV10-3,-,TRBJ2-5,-,TGTGCCATCAGGGGGGACTTGGGGGTTGAGACCCAGTACTTC,CAIRGDLGVETQYF
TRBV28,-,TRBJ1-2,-,TGTGCCAGCAGTTCAGGGAACTATGGCTACACCTTC,CASSSGNYGYTF
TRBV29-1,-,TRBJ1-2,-,TGCAGCGTTACCCCCCAGCAGGGCTATGGCTACACCTTC,CSVTPQQGYGYTF
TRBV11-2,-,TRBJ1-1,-,TGTGCCAGCAGCTTAGTGGCGAACACTGAAGCTTTCTTT,CASSLVANTEAFF
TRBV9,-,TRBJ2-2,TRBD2,TGTGCCAGCACCTCAGCGGCGGCGGGGGGCACCGGGGAGCTGTTTTTT,CASTSAAAGGTGELFF
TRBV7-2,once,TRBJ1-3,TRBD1,TGTGCCAGCAGCCCCCTTGACAGGGGGACTGGAAACACCATATATTTT,CASSPLDRGTGNTIYF
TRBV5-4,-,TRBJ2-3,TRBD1,TGTGCCAGCAGCCGTCCGGGTGGGACAGGGTCCACAGATACGCAGTATTTT,CASSRPGGTGSTDTQYF
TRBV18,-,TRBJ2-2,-,TGTGCCAGCTCACCAGGCCCCACCGGGGAGCTGTTTTTT,CASSPGPTGELFF
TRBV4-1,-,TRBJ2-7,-,TGCGCCAGCAGCCAGGCTTTTATCTACGAGCAGTACTTC,CASSQAFIYEQYF
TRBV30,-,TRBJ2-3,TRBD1,TGTGCCTGGAGCGGGACAGGGGGGTCATCAGGTACAGATACGCAGTATTTT,CAWSGTGGSSGTDTQYF
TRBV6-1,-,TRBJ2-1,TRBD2,TGTGCCAGCAGTGAAGGGAGGCGGGAGTCCTACAATGAGCAGTTCTTC,CASSEGRRESYNEQFF
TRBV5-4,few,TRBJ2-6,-,TGTGCCAGCAGCGAACTCGAAGGGGCCAACGTCCTGACTTTC,CASSELEGANVLTF
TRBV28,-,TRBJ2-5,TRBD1,TGTGCCAGCAGTTTATCGCGGACAGGGGGCTCCCAAGGGGAGACCCAGTACTTC,CASSLSRTGGSQGETQYF
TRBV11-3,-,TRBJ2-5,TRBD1,TGTGCCAGCAGCCTCAAGACAGGGGCGGGCCAAGAGACCCAGTACTTC,CASSLKTGAGQETQYF
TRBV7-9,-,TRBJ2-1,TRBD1,TGTGCCAGCAGCCGCCTGGGACAGGGGTTATACAATGAGCAGTTCTTC,CASSRLGQGLYNEQFF
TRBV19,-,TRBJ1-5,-,TGTGCCAGTAGTATGCACCGGGATAGCAATCAGCCCCAGCATTTT,CASSMHRDSNQPQHF
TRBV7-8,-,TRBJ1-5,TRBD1,TGTGCCAGCAGCTTAGTCCATCGGGACAGTTCTCGCAATCAGCCCCAGCATTTT,CASSLVHRDSSRNQPQHF
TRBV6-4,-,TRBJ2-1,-,TGTGCCAGCAGTGATTTAGGGGGTTCACACTACAATGAGCAGTTCTTC,CASSDLGGSHYNEQFF
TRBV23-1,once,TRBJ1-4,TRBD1,TGCGCCGCCTACGTCCGGGACAGGGTGGTCGTTACTAATGAAAAACTGTTTTTT,CAAYVRDRVVVTNEKLFF
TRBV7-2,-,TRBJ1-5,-,TGTGCCAGCGGGGGCAAGGGGATTAATCAGCCCCAGCATTTT,CASGGKGINQPQHF
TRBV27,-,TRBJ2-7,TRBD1,TGTGCCAGCAGGCCAAGGACAGGGATCTACGAGCAGTACTTC,CASRPRTGIYEQYF
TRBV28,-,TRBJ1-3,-,TGTGCCAGCACGACGCCAGGGGACACCATATATTTT,CASTTPGDTIYF
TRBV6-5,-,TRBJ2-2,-,TGTGCCAGCAGTTACCTCAGACTCACCGGGGAGCTGTTTTTT,CASSYLRLTGELFF
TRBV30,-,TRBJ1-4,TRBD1,TGTGCCTGGAGTCTCCTCCTATGGGACAGAGCCAATCCCAAGAATGAAAAACTGTTTTTT,CAWSLLLWDRANPKNEKLFF
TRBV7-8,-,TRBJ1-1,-,TGTGCCAGCAGCTCCTTGACAGGCACTAACACTGAAGCTTTCTTT,CASSSLTGTNTEAFF
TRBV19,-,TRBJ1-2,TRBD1,TGTGCCAGTAGTATAACATCGGGACAGGGAGGCTATGGCTACACCTTC,CASSITSGQGGYGYTF
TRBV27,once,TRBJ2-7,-,TGTGCCAGCAGTTTTGGCGAACAGGGAGCCTACGAGCAGTACTTC,CASSFGEQGAYEQYF
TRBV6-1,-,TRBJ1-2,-,TGTGCCAGCATCCTAAGAGGGAAATATGGCTACACCTTC,CASILRGKYGYTF
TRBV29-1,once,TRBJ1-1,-,TGCAGCGTTGGGGCGGGGGGTGAAGCTTTCTTT,CSVGAGGEAFF
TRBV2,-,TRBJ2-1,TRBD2,TGTGCCAGCAGTGGTAGCGGGAGGTCTGCGAGGAATGAGCAGTTCTTC,CASSGSGRSARNEQFF
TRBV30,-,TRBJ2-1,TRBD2,TGTGCCTGCTCTGGGACTAGCGGGAGCAGCTACAATGAGCAGTTCTTC,CACSGTSGSSYNEQFF
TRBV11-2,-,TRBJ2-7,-,TGTGCCAGCAGCTTAGAAGGTGGAGGGACCTACGAGCAGTACTTC,CASSLEGGGTYEQYF
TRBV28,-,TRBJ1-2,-,TGTGCCAGCAGTTTACAGGGTGGCCTTTATGGCTACACCTTC,CASSLQGGLYGYTF
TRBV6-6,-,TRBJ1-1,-,TGTGCCAGCAGCCCCGGGGGTCTTTCTGAAGCTTTCTTT,CASSPGGLSEAFF
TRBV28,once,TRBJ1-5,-,TGTGCCAGCAGTTTCCCAGGCCGCAATCAGCCCCAGCATTTT,CASSFPGRNQPQHF
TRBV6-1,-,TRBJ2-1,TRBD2,TGTGCCAGCAGTGAACGGCTAGCGGGAAACGGCAGGGAGCAGTTCTTC,CASSERLAGNGREQFF
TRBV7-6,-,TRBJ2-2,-,TGTGCCAGCAGCACCAGGAACACCGGGGAGCTGTTTTTT,CASSTRNTGELFF
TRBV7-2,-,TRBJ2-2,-,TGTGCCAGCAGCTTAAGGCAGGGGTCCACCGGGGAGCTGTTTTTT,CASSLRQGSTGELFF
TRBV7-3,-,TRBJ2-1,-,TGTGCCAGCAGTTTGGACACCTACAATGAGCAGTTCTTC,CASSLDTYNEQFF
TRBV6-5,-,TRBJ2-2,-,TGTGCCAGCAGTTACAACAGCCCCACCGGGGAGCTGTTTTTT,CASSYNSPTGELFF
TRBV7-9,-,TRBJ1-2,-,TGTGCCAGCACAGGCGTCTTGGCTAACTATGGCTACACCTTC,CASTGVLANYGYTF
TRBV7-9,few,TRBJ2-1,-,TGTGCCAGCAGCCTCACGGGTAATGAGCAGTTCTTC,CASSLTGNEQFF
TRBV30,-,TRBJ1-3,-,TGTGCCTGGAGTGTAGCGGGGACTGGAAACACCATATATTTT,CAWSVAGTGNTIYF
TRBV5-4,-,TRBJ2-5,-,TGTGCCAGCAGCTTGGGTGGGACACGCGTTGAAGAGACCCAGTACTTC,CASSLGGTRVEETQYF
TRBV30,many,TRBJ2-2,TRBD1,TGTGCCTGGAGTCAGACAGGGTTGGACACCGGGGAGCTGTTTTTT,CAWSQTGLDTGELFF
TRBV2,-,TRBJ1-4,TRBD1,TGTGCCAGCAGGCGTCCGGGACAGAGACCGGGAAAACTGTTTTTT,CASRRPGQRPGKLFF